This is a list of T cell receptor beta chains from one sample in a study of blood T cell repertoires in COVID-19. Clones were read by immunoSEQ multiplex PCR, and TCRdb kept only the in-frame ones, dropping some. The data show approximately 100,000 clones, around nine tenths seen once. Sequenced material: peripheral blood. The receptor source for this set is a woman aged 80 or older in a cohort sampled during active COVID-19. Both conserved end residues are part of each CDR3. A D gene is named only where the DNA matches it firmly. A row's size may be missing; if present it is once, few, many or a size class.

>.|TRBJ2-2|TRBV10-1|.
CASSRQSTGELFF
TGCGCCAGCAGTCGACAATCCACCGGGGAGCTGTTTTTT
>TRBD1|TRBJ2-3|TRBV5-1|.
CASSFRGQGSTDTQYF
TGCGCCAGCAGCTTCCGGGGACAGGGAAGCACAGATACGCAGTATTTT
>TRBD1|TRBJ1-4|TRBV7-8|.
CASSKTGYEKLFF
TGTGCCAGCAGCAAGACAGGGTATGAAAAACTGTTTTTT
>.|TRBJ1-2|TRBV28|.
CASSLQTNYGYTF
TGTGCCAGCAGTTTACAGACTAACTATGGCTACACCTTC
>.|TRBJ1-4|TRBV9|few
CASSVGTIGEKLFF
TGTGCCAGCAGCGTAGGGACAATCGGCGAAAAACTGTTTTTT
>TRBD2|TRBJ2-5|TRBV13|.
CASSLRVSGGQTQYF
TGTGCCAGCAGCTTAAGGGTCAGCGGGGGTCAGACCCAGTACTTC
>TRBD2|TRBJ2-7|TRBV9|.
CASSVGLGAGAYEQYF
TGTGCCAGCAGCGTAGGGCTAGGAGCGGGGGCCTACGAGCAGTACTTC
>.|TRBJ2-7|TRBV24-1|.
CATSDGYEQYF
TGTGCCACCAGTGACGGCTACGAGCAGTACTTC
>.|TRBJ1-1|TRBV4-1|.
CASSQESGGRNTEAFF
TGCGCCAGCAGCCAAGAATCGGGGGGGAGGAACACTGAAGCTTTCTTT
>.|TRBJ1-5|TRBV3-1/TRBV3-2|.
CASSPPGISQPQHF
TGTGCCAGCAGCCCACCCGGGATCAGTCAGCCCCAGCATTTT
>.|TRBJ2-7|TRBV11-2|.
CASSPLYEQYF
TGTGCCAGCAGCCCCCTCTACGAGCAGTACTTC
>TRBD1|TRBJ1-2|TRBV6-5|once
CASSPGQRVLYGYTF
TGTGCCAGCAGTCCGGGACAGAGGGTCCTCTATGGCTACACCTTC
>TRBD2|TRBJ2-4|TRBV5-1|.
CASSFGGGEAKNIQYF
TGCGCCAGCAGCTTTGGCGGGGGGGAAGCCAAAAACATTCAGTACTTC
>.|TRBJ2-7|TRBV5-4|few
CASSPGGGEEKQYF
TGTGCCAGCAGCCCCGGAGGGGGCGAGGAAAAGCAGTACTTC
>TRBD1|TRBJ1-1|TRBV4-1|.
CASSQILTGENTEAFF
TGCGCCAGCAGCCAAATCTTGACAGGGGAGAACACTGAAGCTTTCTTT
>.|TRBJ1-1|TRBV19|.
CASSTAQGGEAFF
TGTGCCAGTAGTACGGCTCAGGGAGGGGAAGCTTTCTTT
>.|TRBJ2-7|TRBV21-1|few
CASSKVSGGPYEQYF
TGTGCCAGCAGCAAAGTAAGCGGGGGGCCCTACGAGCAGTACTTC
>.|TRBJ1-6|TRBV5-1|.
CASSRGGQVNSPLHF
TGCGCCAGCAGCCGCGGGGGACAAGTTAATTCACCCCTCCACTTT
>.|TRBJ1-2|TRBV28|.
CASRGPSYGYTF
TGTGCCAGCAGGGGCCCAAGCTATGGCTACACCTTC